This T cell receptor beta chain was observed in a study of CD8+ T cells in alopecia areata. The overall study: Twice a day, 5 to 10 mg of oral tofacitinib was administered to treated patients.

Treatment noted: oral pan-JAK inhibitor, 5-10 mg twice daily. Alopecia areata patients provided lesional scalp punch biopsies and peripheral blood. The study, taken as a whole, reports: Higher clonality was seen in lesional scalp than in normal scalp, especially in alopecia totalis/universalis. Significant decreases in scalp clonality and expanded CD8+ clones followed tofacitinib treatment.

Extracted from the samples, RNA was reverse transcribed into cDNA to serve as the sequencing template. Data came from immunoSEQ multiplex PCR; TCRdb stores just in-frame clones and leaves some out. The sample shows fewer than 250,000 clones, 55% to 70% of them seen only once. This clone was observed a handful of times. Antigen specificity is unknown. The CDR3 extends over 13 amino acids. Trimming removed 2 bases from V and 5 bases from J, with 12 bases in between. CDR1 and CDR2 from the germline V gene are SQVTM and ANQGSEA. The sample was CD4+ T cells sorted from blood, taken at week 4, from a patient treated with tofacitinib. The V call is TRBV29-1, the J call TRBJ2-5; D is ambiguous. The receptor was derived from a human donor with alopecia areata. CDR3: CSVERWARETQYF. The CDR3, as DNA: TGCAGCGTTGAACGGTGGGCCCGTGAGACCCAGTACTTC.